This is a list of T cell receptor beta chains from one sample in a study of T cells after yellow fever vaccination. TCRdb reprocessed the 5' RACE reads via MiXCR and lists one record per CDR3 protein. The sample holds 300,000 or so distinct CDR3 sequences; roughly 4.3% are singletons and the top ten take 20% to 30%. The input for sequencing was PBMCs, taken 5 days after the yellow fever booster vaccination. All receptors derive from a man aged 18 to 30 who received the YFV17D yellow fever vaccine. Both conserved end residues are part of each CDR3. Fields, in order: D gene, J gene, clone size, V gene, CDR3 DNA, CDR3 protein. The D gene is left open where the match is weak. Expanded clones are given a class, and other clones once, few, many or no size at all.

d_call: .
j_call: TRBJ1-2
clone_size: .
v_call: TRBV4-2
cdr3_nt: TGTGCCAGCATGGACACGTTGGGCTATGGCTACACCTTC
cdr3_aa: CASMDTLGYGYTF

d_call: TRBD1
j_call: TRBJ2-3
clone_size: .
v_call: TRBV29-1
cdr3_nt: TGCAGCGCCGGACAGGGGGCGCAGAAAGGCACAGATACGCAGTATTTT
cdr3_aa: CSAGQGAQKGTDTQYF

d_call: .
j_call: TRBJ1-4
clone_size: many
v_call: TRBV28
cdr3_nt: TGTGCCAGCGGAGACGGTGTTCGTAGAAAACTGTTTTTT
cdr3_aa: CASGDGVRRKLFF

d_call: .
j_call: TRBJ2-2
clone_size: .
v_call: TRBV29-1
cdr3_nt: TGCAGCGTTGGGGGGGCTTGGACCGGGGAGCTGTTTTTT
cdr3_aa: CSVGGAWTGELFF

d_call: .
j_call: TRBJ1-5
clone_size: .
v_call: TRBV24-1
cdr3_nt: TGTGCCACCAGTGACTCGAGAACACCAGGTCAGCCCCAGCATTTT
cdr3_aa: CATSDSRTPGQPQHF

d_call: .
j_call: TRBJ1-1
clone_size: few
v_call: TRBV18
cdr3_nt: TGTGCCAGCTCACCGGCACAGGTGAACACTGAAGCTTTCTTT
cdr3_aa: CASSPAQVNTEAFF

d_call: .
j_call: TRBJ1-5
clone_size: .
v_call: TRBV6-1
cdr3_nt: TGTGCCAGCAGTAATCCTACGGGGGGTAGCAATCAGCCCCAGCATTTT
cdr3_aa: CASSNPTGGSNQPQHF

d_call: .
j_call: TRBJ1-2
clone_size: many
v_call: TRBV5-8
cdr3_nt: TGTGCCAGCAGCTTTGACAGCTATGGCTACACCTTC
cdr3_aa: CASSFDSYGYTF

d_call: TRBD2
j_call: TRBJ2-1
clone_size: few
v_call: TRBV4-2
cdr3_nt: TGTGCCAGCAGCCAGGACGTCCTAGCGGGGGGGATCAATGAGCAGTTCTTC
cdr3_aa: CASSQDVLAGGINEQFF

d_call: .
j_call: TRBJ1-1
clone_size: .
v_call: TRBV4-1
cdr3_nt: TGCGCCAGCAGCCAAGATGGGGGAGAAGCTTTCTTT
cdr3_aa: CASSQDGGEAFF

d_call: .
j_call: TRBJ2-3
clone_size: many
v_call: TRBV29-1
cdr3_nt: TGCAGCGTTGACGGGACCGATTCCCGGCACCCCACAGATACGCAGTATTTT
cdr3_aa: CSVDGTDSRHPTDTQYF

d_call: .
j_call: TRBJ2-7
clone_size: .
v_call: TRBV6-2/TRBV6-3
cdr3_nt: TGTGCCAGCACCCCGCTCCGGGACGTCCACGAGCAGTACTTC
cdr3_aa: CASTPLRDVHEQYF

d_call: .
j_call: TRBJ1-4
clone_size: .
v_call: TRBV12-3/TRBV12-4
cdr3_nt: TGTGCCAGCCGGGCCAGCATTGCAACTAATGAAAAACTGTTTTTT
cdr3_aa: CASRASIATNEKLFF

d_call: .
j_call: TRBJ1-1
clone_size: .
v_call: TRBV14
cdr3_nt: TGTGCCAGCAGCCAAGGGGAGGGTCTGAACACTGAAGCTTTCTTT
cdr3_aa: CASSQGEGLNTEAFF

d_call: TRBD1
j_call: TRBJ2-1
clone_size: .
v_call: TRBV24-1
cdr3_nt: TGTGCCACCAGTGATAACGATCTGGGACAGGGGGACAAGGATGAGCAGTTCTTC
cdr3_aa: CATSDNDLGQGDKDEQFF

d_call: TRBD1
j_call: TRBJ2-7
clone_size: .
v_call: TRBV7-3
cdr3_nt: TGTGCCAGCAGCTCTCCCGGGACAGGGCCCCGGGTGGGCGAGCAGTACTTC
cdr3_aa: CASSSPGTGPRVGEQYF

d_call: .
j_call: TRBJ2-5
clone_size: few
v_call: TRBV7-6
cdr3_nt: TGTGCCAGCAGCTTAGCCTCAGCCGCTCAAGAGACCCAGTACTTC
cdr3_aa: CASSLASAAQETQYF